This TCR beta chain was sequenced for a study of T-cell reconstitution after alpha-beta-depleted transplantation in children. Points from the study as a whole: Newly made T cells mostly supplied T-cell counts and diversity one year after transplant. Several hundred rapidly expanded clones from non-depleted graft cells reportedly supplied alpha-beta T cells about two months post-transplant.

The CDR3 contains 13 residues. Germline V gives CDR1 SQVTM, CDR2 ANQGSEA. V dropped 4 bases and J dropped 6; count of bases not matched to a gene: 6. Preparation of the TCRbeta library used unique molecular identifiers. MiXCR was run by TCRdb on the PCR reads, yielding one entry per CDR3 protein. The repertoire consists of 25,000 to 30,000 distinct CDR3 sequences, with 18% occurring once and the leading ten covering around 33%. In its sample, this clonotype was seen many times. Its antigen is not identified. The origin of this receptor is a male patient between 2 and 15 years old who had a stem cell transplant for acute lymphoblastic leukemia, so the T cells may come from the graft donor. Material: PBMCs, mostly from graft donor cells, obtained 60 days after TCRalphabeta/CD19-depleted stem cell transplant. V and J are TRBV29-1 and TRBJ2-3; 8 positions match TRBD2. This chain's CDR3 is CSVGAGGRDTQYF. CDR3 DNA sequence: TGCAGCGTTGGGGCGGGGGGAAGGGATACGCAGTATTTT.